This TCR beta chain stems from a study of T-cell memory formation after mild COVID-19 (dated by TCRdb to 2020 to 2023). In terms of the full investigation: Most TCR sequence clusters were specific to one of the two donors. Longitudinal TCRalpha and TCRbeta repertoire sequencing tracked T-cell clones expanding and contracting after mild COVID-19 in two donors. The cohort comprised two young, previously healthy adult volunteers, one female and one male. Results and caveats for the whole study, not just this receptor: The study covered only a couple of mild cases, and larger cohorts including severe cases with pre-infection samples were considered necessary. Some responding clones were detected in pre-infection memory, which suggested that pre-existing cross-reactive memory T cells had joined the SARS-CoV-2 response. Whether the second-wave clones peaking on day 37 were SARS-CoV-2 specific was not confirmed. From day 15 to 85, contracting clones showed balanced CD4/CD8 phenotypes, whereas a second wave of clones that expanded from day 15 to 37 leaned towards CD4+. Contracting CD4+ clones turned up mainly in the CM and EM memory subsets, whereas EMRA was where CD8+ clones were enriched.

Ficoll-Paque density gradient centrifugation was used to isolate PBMCs. This clonotype was found a few times. Its target antigen remains unknown. One base away there is no much larger clone; base qualities are not given. For CDR1 and CDR2, the germline V gene (reference sequence) lists DFQATT and SNEGSKA. The CDR3 covers 13 residues, taking in both the cysteine and the phenylalanine. The read is trimmed to its CDR3 DNA, 39 bases read in frame from base 1. V drops 1 base and J drops 3 bases, leaving 10 bases in between. Sequencing took place on an Illumina NovaSeq 6000. cDNA libraries for TCRalpha and TCRbeta were prepared by 5'RACE using constant-segment primers, with sample barcodes and unique molecular identifiers added. Trizol reagent was used to extract RNA from every sample. Amplification of the libraries took two PCR steps, and the second step added a second sample barcode plus Illumina TruSeq adapters. The libraries were sequenced on an Illumina NovaSeq using 2 x 150 bp paired-end reads. For the original study's pipeline: With migec v1.2.7, reads were demultiplexed and then collapsed into UMI-guided consensus sequences. Using mixcr v2.1.11, the UMI consensuses were aligned to TRA and TRB V and J templates and assembled into clonotypes. A clonotype was counted as expanded or contracted only when both edgeR and NoisET called the clonotype significant, with the noise models trained on biological replicates. For edgeR calls, the cutoffs were a false discovery rate-adjusted p below 0.01 and a log2 fold-change threshold of 1. PCA with hierarchical clustering of max-normalized trajectories of the 1000 most abundant clonotypes was used as exploratory dynamics analysis. Each responding clone was given a CD4 or CD8 phenotype based on the CD4+ and CD8+ repertoires, which had been sequenced separately. TCRdb reworked the public reads: Q25 trimming with fastp, MiXCR clone assembly, productive beta chains retained. Every entry covers one CDR3 protein and lists the most common genes and DNA from its rows. TCRdb assigned the V and J calls; the authors' analysis was not used. The sample data list roughly 250,000 distinct CDR3 sequences, and about a sixth of these were observed just once. The ten largest make up 3.5% of the sample.

Sequenced sample: PBMCs or a T cell subset sorted from them (not recorded which). This sequence originates from a man aged 18 to 29 who had mild COVID-19 (a few samples of this study predate the infection). The sample titles of this study are shuffled in the database, so cell type and time point are left out; the donor was told from shared clones. Recombination joined TRBV20-1 with TRBJ2-7; no D gene is confidently identified. The nucleotides are TGCAGTGCTAGAGGCAGGTCCGTCTACGAGCAGTACTTC. Translation gives CSARGRSVYEQYF.